A single sample gave rise to the 22 T cell receptor beta chains below, sequenced in a study of beta chain features in type 1 diabetes. Sequencing targeted expressed TCRB transcripts, as all isolated RNA had been reverse transcribed. Sequencing was performed with immunoSEQ multiplex PCR; in TCRdb, only in-frame clones are kept and a portion is missing. This sample has roughly 700,000 clones; over 10% occur once, and the top ten carry 0.022%. Their specific antigens are unknown. General observations from the study: When Type 1 diabetes patients were examined, their TCRB CDR3s proved moderately but significantly shorter in all four CD4+ subsets.

The specimen sequenced was naive CD4+ T cells from blood. Receptors were obtained from a man aged 18 to 29 with type 1 diabetes.

The chain recombines TRBV11-2 with TRBJ2-4, with D hard to call. V lost 3 bases and J 0 bases, leaving 9 bases between the germline ends. The CDR3 runs to 15 residues. Germline-derived CDR1 and CDR2 are SGHAT and FQNNGV. CDR3 protein: CASSFGGLAKNIQYF. For the CDR3, the DNA is TGTGCCAGCAGCTTCGGCGGTTTAGCCAAAAACATTCAGTACTTC.

V usage is TRBV4-1 and J usage is TRBJ1-2, with D maybe TRBD1 (6 bases). V shed 2 bases and J shed 1 base, with 11 bases lying between them. The CDR3 is 15 amino acids. The germline CDR1 and CDR2 sequences are MGHRA and YSYEKL. The CDR3 DNA reads TGCGCCAGCAGCCAACAGGGGAATTATAACTATGGCTACACCTTC. It translates to CASSQQGNYNYGYTF.

The V and J genes are TRBV5-1 and TRBJ1-5; D might be TRBD1 (6 bases). Trimming removed 0 bases at V and 5 bases at J, with 15 bases between. Germline lookup yields CDR1 SGHRS and CDR2 YFSETQ. CDR3 length: 16 amino acids. The CDR3 bases are TGCGCCAGCAGCTTGGGACCCGGACAGACCTATCAGCCCCAGCATTTT. Its protein is CASSLGPGQTYQPQHF.

In this sample, this clone turned up a few times. This rearrangement joins TRBV5-1 to TRBJ2-7; 11 nucleotides match TRBD1. Germline CDR1 is SGHRS and CDR2 is YFSETQ. The CDR3 runs to 14 residues. Trimming removed 4 bases from V and 7 bases from J; junction bases left unmatched: 7. CDR3 coding DNA: TGCGCCAGCAGCCCCGGACAGGGGGCGGAGGAGCAGTACTTC. This codes for CASSPGQGAEEQYF. The variable domain in full, with the rest retrieved from reference TRBV5-1 and TRBJ2-7, is KAGVTQTPRYLIKTRGQQVTLSCSPISGHRSVSWYQQTPGQGLQFLFEYFSETQRNKGNFPGRFSGRQFSNSRSEMNVSTLELGDSALYLCASSPGQGAEEQYFGPGTRLTVT.

This chain links TRBV19 with TRBJ1-1; maybe TRBD1 (6 bases). There are 14 residues in the CDR3. V dropped 9 bases and J dropped 1 base, with 15 bases sitting between them. CDR1 and CDR2 from the germline V gene are LNHDA and SQIVND (reference sequence). This CDR3 is CASWKTGENTEAFF. CDR3 nucleotides: TGTGCCAGCTGGAAGACAGGCGAGAACACTGAAGCTTTCTTT.

Only a few counts were recorded for this clone. The chain carries TRBV30 and TRBJ1-1; tentative D call: TRBD1 (5 bases). The CDR3 spans 17 residues. Germline V gene sequence: CDR1 GTSNPN, CDR2 SVGIG (reference sequence). V lost 3 bases and J 0 bases, leaving 20 bases between the germline ends. The CDR3 region is CAWSATPPGSLNTEAFF. The CDR3 nucleotides are TGTGCCTGGAGCGCCACCCCTCCAGGGTCACTGAACACTGAAGCTTTCTTT. The full variable domain, rest sourced from reference TRBV30 and TRBJ1-1, is SQTIHQWPATLVQPVGSPLSLECTVEGTSNPNLYWYRQAAGRGLQLLFYSVGIGQISSEVPQNLSASRPQDRQFILSSKKLLLSDSGFYLCAWSATPPGSLNTEAFFGQGTRLTVV.

To note about this clone: Other DNA sequences of this sample code for an identical CDR3. The rearrangement uses TRBV7-2 and TRBJ1-2; TRBD1 agrees at 10 bases. J was trimmed by 8 bases and V by 5 bases; bases with no gene match: 5. The length of the CDR3 is 13 residues. Germline-derived CDR1 and CDR2 are SGHTA and FQGNSA. CDR3 bases: TGTGCCAGCAGCCCGGGACAGGGGAGGGGCTACACCTTC. Protein: CASSPGQGRGYTF.

This clone was observed a handful of times. The chain couples TRBV4-1 to TRBJ2-3, with a weak D call TRBD1 (5 bases). This CDR3 is 14 amino acids long. V shed 9 bases and J shed 0 bases, with 13 bases lying between them. Germline assignment: CDR1 MGHRA and CDR2 YSYEKL. The CDR3 spells CASRQIASTDTQYF. DNA of the CDR3: TGCGCCAGTCGACAGATCGCTAGCACAGATACGCAGTATTTT.

This clone was detected a few times. The J gene is TRBJ1-5, the V gene TRBV10-2; a possible D gene is TRBD1 (6 bases). Trimming stripped 3 bases from V and 5 bases from J, with 8 bases between. The germline V gene has CDR1 WSHSY and CDR2 SAAADI. This CDR3 is built from 13 residues. The CDR3 sequence: CASSEQGYQPQHF. As DNA, the CDR3 is TGCGCCAGCAGTGAACAGGGATATCAGCCCCAGCATTTT.

Note on this clone: The same CDR3 can be traced to other DNA sequences in this sample. The chain carries TRBV5-6 and TRBJ2-1, with D hard to call. The germline V and J ends were trimmed by 1 base and 7 bases, with 3 bases remaining between them. Germline V lookup: CDR1 SGHDT, CDR2 YYEEEE. This CDR3 is 11 amino acids long. In DNA form, the CDR3 reads TGTGCCAGCAGCTTGTTTAATGAGCAGTTCTTC. Its protein is CASSLFNEQFF.

A few counts support this clone. The DNA of the CDR3 is TGTGCCAGCAGAAGAATTTCCGGGATACGGGAGACCCAGTACTTC. Its protein is CASRRISGIRETQYF. J is TRBJ2-5 and V is TRBV7-2, with D possibly matching TRBD2 (5 bases). The CDR3 is 15 amino acids. V was shortened by 6 bases and J by 5 bases, with 19 bases between the two germline ends. The germline gives CDR1 SGHTA, CDR2 FQGNSA.

This clone was counted only a few times. This chain connects TRBV27 to TRBJ1-2; possibly TRBD1 for D (6 bases). The CDR3 contains 14 residues. Trimming left V 5 bases short and J 4 bases short, with 14 bases between. CDR1 MNHEY and CDR2 SMNVEV come from the germline V gene (reference sequence). This CDR3 is CASSRGGGSYGYTF. In nucleotides, the CDR3 is TGTGCCAGCAGTCGCGGGGGGGGCTCCTATGGCTACACCTTC.

This chain links TRBV15 with TRBJ2-5; no clear D gene. V lost 5 bases to trimming and J lost 6 bases, with 10 bases between them. CDR1 and CDR2 (germline): LNHNV, YYDKDF (reference sequence). This CDR3 has 12 residues. CDR3 sequence: CATSGPGKTQYF. In DNA form, the CDR3 reads TGTGCCACCAGCGGGCCCGGTAAGACCCAGTACTTC.

The chain combines TRBV9 with TRBJ2-7, with D possibly being TRBD2 (6 bases). Germline V lookup: CDR1 SGDLS, CDR2 YYNGEE. The CDR3 length is 15 residues. Trimming took 5 bases from V and 0 from J, leaving 15 bases between them. CDR3 DNA sequence: TGTGCCAGCAGTCCCCGCGGAGGGCCCTCCTACGAGCAGTACTTC. This gives the protein CASSPRGGPSYEQYF.

In this sample, this clone turned up a few times. V gene TRBV7-9 combines with J gene TRBJ2-3, with D maybe TRBD2 (5 bases). Per the germline V gene, CDR1 is SEHNR and CDR2 is FQNEAQ (reference sequence). V lost 5 bases, J lost 6 bases, and 24 bases lay in between. There are 17 residues in the CDR3. This CDR3 is CASSPSLGFERGDTQYF. Written as DNA, the CDR3 is TGTGCCAGCAGCCCTTCCCTAGGATTCGAAAGAGGGGATACGCAGTATTTT.

This clone has only a few counts. The rearrangement joins TRBV6-5 to TRBJ1-2; no definite D call. This CDR3 spans 12 amino acids. Between the trimmed V and J ends, which lost 6 bases and 6 bases, there was a span of 11 bases. Germline V gene sequence: CDR1 MNHEY, CDR2 SVGAGI. As DNA, the CDR3 is TGTGCCAGCAGGGGGAACATAGATGGCTACACCTTC. Protein sequence: CASRGNIDGYTF.

The V and J genes are TRBV15 and TRBJ2-7; D is unresolved. The CDR3 extends over 16 amino acids. Germline V gene lookup returns CDR1 LNHNV and CDR2 YYDKDF (reference sequence). Trimming took 0 bases from V and 2 from J, leaving 14 bases between them. The CDR3: CATSRDSGRPTYEQYF. CDR3 in DNA: TGTGCCACCAGCAGAGATTCGGGCAGGCCAACCTACGAGCAGTACTTC.

This chain joins TRBV30 and TRBJ2-7, with D hard to call. Trimming removed 5 bases from V and 6 bases from J, with 11 bases in between. Germline loops: CDR1 GTSNPN, CDR2 SVGIG (reference sequence). CDR3 length: 11 amino acids. DNA for the CDR3: TGTGCCTGGGGGGATCTTCGCGAGCAGTACTTC. Its protein product is CAWGDLREQYF. The full variable domain, rest sourced from reference TRBV30 and TRBJ2-7, is SQTIHQWPATLVQPVGSPLSLECTVEGTSNPNLYWYRQAAGRGLQLLFYSVGIGQISSEVPQNLSASRPQDRQFILSSKKLLLSDSGFYLCAWGDLREQYFGPGTRLTVT.

This clone was observed a handful of times. The gene calls are TRBV30 and TRBJ1-4; D is undetermined. The CDR3 consists of 11 residues. The ends were cut back, 2 bases at V and 4 bases at J, with 2 bases in the middle. Germline V gene data show CDR1 as GTSNPN and CDR2 as SVGIG (reference sequence). The CDR3 nucleotides read TGTGCCTGGAGTAATAATGAAAAACTGTTTTTT. Amino acids: CAWSNNEKLFF.

The V gene is TRBV7-9, the J gene TRBJ2-7; D is possibly TRBD1 or TRBD2 (6 bases each). Germline V gene sequence: CDR1 SEHNR, CDR2 FQNEAQ (reference sequence). The ends were cut back, 0 bases at V and 3 bases at J, with 12 bases in the middle. The CDR3 consists of 15 residues. The CDR3 sequence: CASSLAGGGFYEQYF. CDR3 nucleotide sequence: TGTGCCAGCAGCTTAGCCGGAGGGGGTTTCTACGAGCAGTACTTC.

V is TRBV6-6 and J is TRBJ1-6; 11 bases line up with TRBD1. The V and J ends lost 2 bases and 10 bases, in that order; junction bases with no gene match: 7. The CDR3 extends over 16 amino acids. CDR1 and CDR2 (germline): MNHNY, SVGAGI (reference sequence). CDR3 amino acids: CASSYPGQGAGSPLHF. The CDR3 coding sequence is TGTGCCAGCAGTTACCCCGGACAGGGGGCTGGGTCACCCCTCCACTTT.

The J gene is TRBJ2-1, the V gene TRBV7-3; 7 nucleotides align to TRBD1. V was clipped by 5 bases and J by 3 bases; unmatched bases: 7. This CDR3 spans 15 amino acids. From germline, CDR1 is SGHTA and CDR2 FQGTGA. In DNA form, the CDR3 reads TGTGCCAGCAGCCCATCCCGGGACAGCTACAATGAGCAGTTCTTC. Protein: CASSPSRDSYNEQFF.